This TCR beta chain derives from a study of OX40 agonist ivuxolimab in advanced cancers. Overall study: Dose-escalation patients were diagnosed with hepatocellular carcinoma, melanoma, renal cell cancer or head and neck cancer.

The repertoire was sequenced with immunoSEQ multiplex PCR; TCRdb's copy has only in-frame clones and lacks some. The table includes around 51,000 clones, almost 90% detected once. The sample was CD4+ or CD8+ T cells sorted from blood, taken in a trial of the OX40 agonist ivuxolimab. The source of this sequence is an adult with an advanced solid tumor such as melanoma, head and neck, liver or kidney cancer.

As DNA, the CDR3 is TGCGCCAGCTCCAAGGAGGGAGGGGACTATGGCTACACCTTC. Translated: CASSKEGGDYGYTF. The chain has TRBV5-1 and TRBJ1-2; D might be TRBD1 (5 bases). The CDR3 contains 14 residues. The V and J ends lost 7 bases and 3 bases respectively, with 16 bases between them. Germline CDR1 reads SGHRS; CDR2 reads YFSETQ. The entire variable domain, with the rest obtained from reference TRBV5-1 and TRBJ1-2, is as follows: KAGVTQTPRYLIKTRGQQVTLSCSPISGHRSVSWYQQTPGQGLQFLFEYFSETQRNKGNFPGRFSGRQFSNSRSEMNVSTLELGDSALYLCASSKEGGDYGYTFGSGTRLTVV.